The TCR beta chain under discussion was sequenced for a study of shared clonotypes between healthy human individuals. Overall study: Each donor's CD4 naive and CD4 memory cells filled three plates apiece, CD8 naive two, and CD8 memory one. General observations from the study: Deeper or shallower sequencing was expected to change how clonotypes are shared among donors.

About this clone itself: The antigen remains undetermined.

As defined, naive CD8 cells were CD45RO-negative and positively selected for CCR7, with terminally differentiated effector memory CD45RA+ cells excluded. The CDR3 has 15 residues. Losses at the gene ends were 6 bases for V and 4 bases for J; bases not matched to a gene: 14. Germline lookup yields CDR1 SQVTM and CDR2 ANQGSEA. The study ran the assay at deep level. The authors' processing: ImmunoSEQ output held junction-only sequences without quality scores, so filtering differed. Produced via immunoSEQ multiplex PCR; TCRdb's table is partial and in-frame only. V and J calls and clone size are those listed in that table; D and trimming were worked out from the DNA. There are some 2,100,000 clones in the sample; 85% to 95% occur only once, and about 1.5% lies in the top ten.

The TCR comes from a man between 18 and 35 years old in good health. Some clones in this sample may be carry-over from other donors' samples. The chain links TRBV29-1 to TRBJ2-5; 7 bases match TRBD1. Sequencing was carried out using naive CD8+ T cells from PBMCs. The CDR3 spells CSVEGYRGIGETQYF. In DNA form, the CDR3 reads TGCAGCGTCGAGGGATACAGGGGAATTGGAGAGACCCAGTACTTC.